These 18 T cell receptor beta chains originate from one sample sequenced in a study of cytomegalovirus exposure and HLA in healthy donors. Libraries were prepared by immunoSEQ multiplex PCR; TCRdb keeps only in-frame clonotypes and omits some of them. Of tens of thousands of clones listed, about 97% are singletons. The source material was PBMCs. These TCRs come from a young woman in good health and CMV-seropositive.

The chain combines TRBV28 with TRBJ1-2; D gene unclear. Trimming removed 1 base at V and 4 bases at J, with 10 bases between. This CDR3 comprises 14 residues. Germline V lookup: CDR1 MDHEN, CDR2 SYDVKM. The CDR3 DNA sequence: TGTGCCAGCAGTTTATCCCCCAGGTCCTATGGCTACACCTTC. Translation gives CASSLSPRSYGYTF.

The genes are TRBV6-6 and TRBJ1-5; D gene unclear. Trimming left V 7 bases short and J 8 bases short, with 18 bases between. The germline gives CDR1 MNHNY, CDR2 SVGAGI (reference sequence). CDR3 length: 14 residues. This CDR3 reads CASKSPGLSEPQHF. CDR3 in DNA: TGTGCCAGCAAATCTCCGGGGTTATCGGAGCCCCAGCATTTT.

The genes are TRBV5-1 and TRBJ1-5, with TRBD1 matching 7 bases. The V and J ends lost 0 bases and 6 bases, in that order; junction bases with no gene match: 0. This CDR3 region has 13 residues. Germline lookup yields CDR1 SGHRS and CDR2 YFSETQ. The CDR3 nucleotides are TGCGCCAGCAGCTTGGACAGGGGTCAGCCCCAGCATTTT. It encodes CASSLDRGQPQHF.

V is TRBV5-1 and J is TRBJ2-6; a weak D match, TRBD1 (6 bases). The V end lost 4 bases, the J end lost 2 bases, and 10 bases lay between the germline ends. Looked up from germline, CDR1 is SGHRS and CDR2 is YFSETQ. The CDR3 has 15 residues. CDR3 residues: CASSLTGTGANVLTF. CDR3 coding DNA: TGCGCCAGCAGCCTCACAGGGACTGGGGCCAACGTCCTGACTTTC.

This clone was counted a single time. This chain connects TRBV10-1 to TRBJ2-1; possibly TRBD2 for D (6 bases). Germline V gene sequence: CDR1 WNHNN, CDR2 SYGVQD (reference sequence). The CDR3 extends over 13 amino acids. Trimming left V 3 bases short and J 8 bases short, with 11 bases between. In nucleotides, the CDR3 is TGCGCCAGCAGTGACGGGAGATTCGATGAGCAGTTCTTC. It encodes CASSDGRFDEQFF.

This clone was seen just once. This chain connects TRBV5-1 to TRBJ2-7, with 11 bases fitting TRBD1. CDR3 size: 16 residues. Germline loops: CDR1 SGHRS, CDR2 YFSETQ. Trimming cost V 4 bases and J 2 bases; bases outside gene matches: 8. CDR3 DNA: TGCGCCAGCAGCCCAGGACAGGGGGCGCGGGCCTACGAGCAGTACTTC. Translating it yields CASSPGQGARAYEQYF.

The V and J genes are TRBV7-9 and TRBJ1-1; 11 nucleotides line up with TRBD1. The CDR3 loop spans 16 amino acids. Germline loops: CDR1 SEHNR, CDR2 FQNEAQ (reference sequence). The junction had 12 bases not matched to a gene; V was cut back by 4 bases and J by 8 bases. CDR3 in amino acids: CASSSTVGQGDMEAFF. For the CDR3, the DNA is TGTGCCAGCAGCTCTACGGTGGGACAGGGGGACATGGAAGCTTTCTTT.

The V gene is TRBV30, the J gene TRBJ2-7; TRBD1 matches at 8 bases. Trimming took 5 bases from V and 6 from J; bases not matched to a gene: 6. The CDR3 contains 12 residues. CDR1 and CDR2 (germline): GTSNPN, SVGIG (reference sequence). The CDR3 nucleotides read TGTGCCTGGGACGCAACAGGGGGCGAGCAGTACTTC. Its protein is CAWDATGGEQYF.

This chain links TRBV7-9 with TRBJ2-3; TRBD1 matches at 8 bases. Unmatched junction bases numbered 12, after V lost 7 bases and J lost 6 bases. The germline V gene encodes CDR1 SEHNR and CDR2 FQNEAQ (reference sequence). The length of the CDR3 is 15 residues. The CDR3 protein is CASTIPLQGADTQYF. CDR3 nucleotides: TGTGCCAGCACCATTCCCCTCCAGGGGGCCGATACGCAGTATTTT.

The CDR3 sequence: CASSTRLASVPYEQYF. In DNA, the CDR3 is TGTGCCAGTAGTACCCGACTAGCGAGTGTTCCTTACGAGCAGTACTTC. The chain has TRBV19 and TRBJ2-7; 8 bases line up with TRBD2. CDR3 length: 16 residues. J gave up 4 bases and V 4 bases, and 12 bases lay outside the gene matches. Germline-derived CDR1 and CDR2 are LNHDA and SQIVND (reference sequence).

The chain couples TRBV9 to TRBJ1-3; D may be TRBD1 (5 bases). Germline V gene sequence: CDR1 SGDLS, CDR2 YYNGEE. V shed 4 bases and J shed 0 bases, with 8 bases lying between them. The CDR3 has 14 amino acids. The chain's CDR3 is CASSPQGSGNTIYF. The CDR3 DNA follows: TGTGCCAGCAGCCCCCAGGGCTCTGGAAACACCATATATTTT.

The chain's CDR3 is CASSLGQISYEQYF. CDR3 sequence (DNA): TGTGCCAGCAGTTTGGGACAAATCTCCTACGAGCAGTACTTC. The genes are TRBV28 and TRBJ2-7, with a tentative D call TRBD1 (6 bases). Trimming left V 3 bases short and J 0 bases short, with 9 bases between. Germline-derived CDR1 and CDR2 are MDHEN and SYDVKM. This CDR3 contains 14 residues.

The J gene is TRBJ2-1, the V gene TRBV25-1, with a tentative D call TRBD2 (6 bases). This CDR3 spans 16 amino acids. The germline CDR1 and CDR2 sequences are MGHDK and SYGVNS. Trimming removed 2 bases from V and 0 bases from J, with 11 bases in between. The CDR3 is CASSENIAVSYNEQFF. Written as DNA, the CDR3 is TGTGCCAGCAGTGAAAATATAGCGGTCTCCTACAATGAGCAGTTCTTC.

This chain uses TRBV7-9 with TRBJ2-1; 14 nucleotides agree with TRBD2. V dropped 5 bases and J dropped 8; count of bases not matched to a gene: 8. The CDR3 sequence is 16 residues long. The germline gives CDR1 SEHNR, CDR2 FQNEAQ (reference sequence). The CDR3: CASSPPGTSGGDEQFF. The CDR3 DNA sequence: TGTGCCAGCAGCCCCCCCGGGACTAGCGGGGGCGATGAGCAGTTCTTC.

Here the CDR3 reads CASSQSGTGVYGYTF. The DNA for the CDR3 is TGTGCCAGCAGCCAAAGTGGGACAGGGGTATATGGCTACACCTTC. The J gene is TRBJ1-2, the V gene TRBV4-2; 10 positions agree with TRBD1. This CDR3 is built from 15 residues. V lost 2 bases to trimming and J lost 5 bases; unmatched junction nucleotides: 5. Germline assignment: CDR1 LGHNA and CDR2 YNFKEQ.

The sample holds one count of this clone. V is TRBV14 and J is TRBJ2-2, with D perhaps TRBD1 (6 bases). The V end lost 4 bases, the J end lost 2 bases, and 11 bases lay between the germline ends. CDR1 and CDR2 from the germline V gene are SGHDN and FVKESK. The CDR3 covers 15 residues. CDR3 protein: CASSPRTDNTGELFF. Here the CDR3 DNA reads TGTGCCAGCAGCCCGCGGACAGATAACACCGGGGAGCTGTTTTTT.

The CDR3 DNA reads as TGTGCCAGCAGCCCCCCCGGAGGGGGCCCAGATACGCAGTATTTT. Protein product: CASSPPGGGPDTQYF. This sequence joins TRBV4-2 and TRBJ2-3; TRBD1 might be the D (7 bases). V lost 4 bases to trimming and J lost 4 bases, with 15 bases between them. Germline V gene lookup returns CDR1 LGHNA and CDR2 YNFKEQ. This CDR3 has 15 amino acids.

The CDR3 nucleotides read TGTGCCAGCAGTGAAACAGTGAACACTGAAGCTTTCTTT. It yields the protein CASSETVNTEAFF. V usage is TRBV6-1 and J usage is TRBJ1-1; D remains unclear. Germline loops: CDR1 MNHNS, CDR2 SASEGT. CDR3 size: 13 residues. Trimming removed 2 bases from V and 0 bases from J, with 4 bases in between.